The TCR beta chain under discussion was sequenced for a study of blood T cell repertoires in COVID-19. Study-level information: Sample material is recorded as cDNA or gDNA derived from T cells, B-cell-depleted T cells, or PBMCs.

V gave up 4 bases and J gave up 6 bases; unmatched junction bases: 6. CDR1 is MDHEN and CDR2 is SYDVKM in the germline V gene. This CDR3 region has 14 residues. Assay used: immunoSEQ multiplex PCR; TCRdb lists only in-frame clones, some missing. This sample has about 80,000 clones, with approximately 80% found just once. The sequence came from a human donor in a cohort sampled during active COVID-19. The sequenced sample was peripheral blood. This chain links TRBV28 with TRBJ2-1, with 7 bases aligning to TRBD1. The CDR3 region is CASSSQGKGNEQFF. The CDR3 coding sequence is TGTGCCAGCAGTTCACAGGGGAAAGGCAATGAGCAGTTCTTC.